These T cell receptor beta chains were read from a single sample in a study of OX40 agonist ivuxolimab in advanced cancers. Method: immunoSEQ multiplex PCR; TCRdb's copy keeps in-frame clones and lacks some. Seen here are approximately 30,000 clones, under 90% observed once, and the top ten hold more than 1.2%. This specimen consisted of CD4+ or CD8+ T cells sorted from blood, obtained in a trial of the OX40 agonist ivuxolimab. These receptors were taken from an adult with an advanced solid tumor such as melanoma, head and neck, liver or kidney cancer. The CDR3 runs from the conserved cysteine through the conserved F or W. Fields, in order: D gene, V gene, clone size, J gene, CDR3 length, CDR3 DNA, CDR3 protein. D genes are given only for firm matches. Only some rows state a clone size, as once, few, many or a class for expanded clones.

TRBD2	TRBV5-1	NA	TRBJ2-1	15	TGCGCCAGCAGGATCGGGACTAGCGGTTACAATGAGCAGTTCTTC	CASRIGTSGYNEQFF
TRBD2	TRBV9	NA	TRBJ2-3	19	TGTGCCAGCAGCGTAGCTACTGGACAGACTAGCGGGCCGTGGGAGACGCAGTATTTT	CASSVATGQTSGPWETQYF
TRBD2	TRBV11-2	NA	TRBJ2-2	15	TGTGCCAGCAGCCGTAGCGGGGGAAACACCGGGGAGCTGTTTTTT	CASSRSGGNTGELFF
TRBD2	TRBV7-6	NA	TRBJ2-1	15	TGTGCCAGCAGTCCGGGGGGGAGCTCCTACAATGAGCAGTTCTTC	CASSPGGSSYNEQFF
TRBD2	TRBV6-5	NA	TRBJ2-5	14	TGTGCCATCAGCCCAGCGGGGAGCGAAGAGACCCAGTACTTC	CAISPAGSEETQYF
NA	TRBV4-3	once	TRBJ1-2	16	TGCGCCAGCAGCCAAGATTTGAGGGATTACGACTATGGCTACACCTTC	CASSQDLRDYDYGYTF
NA	TRBV6-6	NA	TRBJ1-1	14	TGTGCCAGCAGTTACAGGAAAATGAACACTGAAGCTTTCTTT	CASSYRKMNTEAFF
TRBD1	TRBV10-3	NA	TRBJ2-1	16	TGTGCCATCAGTGAGCCCGGGACAGGGTCCGACAATGAGCAGTTCTTC	CAISEPGTGSDNEQFF
NA	TRBV28	few	TRBJ2-3	17	TGTGCCAGCAGTTTTCGGGCGACTGGCACGAGCACAGATACGCAGTATTTT	CASSFRATGTSTDTQYF
NA	TRBV6-5	NA	TRBJ1-2	12	TGTGCCAGCAGCAATGAGTTGGTTGGCTACACCTTC	CASSNELVGYTF
NA	TRBV10-1	NA	TRBJ1-2	16	TGCGCCAGCAGTTGTCTCAAGATCGCGAAGACCTATGGCTACACCTTC	CASSCLKIAKTYGYTF
NA	TRBV2	once	TRBJ1-5	15	TGTGCCAGCAGTGAAAACCGGGTCATCAATCAGCCCCAGCATTTT	CASSENRVINQPQHF
NA	TRBV6-1	NA	TRBJ2-2	12	TGTGCCAGCAGTTGGGAGACCGGGGAGCTGTTTTTT	CASSWETGELFF
TRBD1	TRBV5-1	once	TRBJ2-5	15	TGCGCCAGCAGCATTGACAGGGGATCAGCAAAGACCCAGTACTTC	CASSIDRGSAKTQYF
NA	TRBV2	NA	TRBJ1-2	11	TGTGCCAGCAGTGAGTTTTATGGCTACACCTTC	CASSEFYGYTF
TRBD1	TRBV7-6	NA	TRBJ1-2	18	TGTGCCAGCAGCCCAGACCCGGGACAGGGGGCGAGGGGCTATGGCTACACCTTC	CASSPDPGQGARGYGYTF
TRBD2	TRBV11-2	NA	TRBJ2-5	15	TGTGCCAGCAGCTTAGATGGGAGGGGACAAGAGACCCAGTACTTC	CASSLDGRGQETQYF
NA	TRBV15	NA	TRBJ1-4	13	TGTGCCACCAGCAGAGAACGGGGACTTCGACTGTTTTTT	CATSRERGLRLFF
NA	TRBV7-8	few	TRBJ2-5	11	TGTGCCAGCAGCCCGAGAGAGACCCAGTACTTC	CASSPRETQYF
NA	TRBV6-1	NA	TRBJ2-2	14	TGTGCCAGCAAAAGGGACGGGCTCACCGGGGAGCTGTTTTTT	CASKRDGLTGELFF
TRBD1	TRBV19	NA	TRBJ2-2	14	TGTGCCAGTAAAGGACAGGGGGGTACCGGGGAGCTGTTTTTT	CASKGQGGTGELFF
NA	TRBV7-2	NA	TRBJ2-5	15	TGTGCCAGCAGCTTCTTCATGGGAACCGAAGAGACCCAGTACTTC	CASSFFMGTEETQYF
TRBD1	TRBV7-2	NA	TRBJ2-5	13	TGTGCCAGCAGCTCCCCGACAGGGAAGACCCAGTACTTC	CASSSPTGKTQYF
TRBD1	TRBV7-8	once	TRBJ1-2	15	TGTGCCAGCAGCTTAACAGGGGGCAATAACTATGGCTACACCTTC	CASSLTGGNNYGYTF
NA	TRBV7-6	NA	TRBJ2-5	12	TGTGCCAGCAGCCCGTCCCCGGAGACCCAGTACTTC	CASSPSPETQYF
TRBD1	TRBV29-1	NA	TRBJ1-5	17	TGCAGCGTTGAAATGAAGCGGGCAGGGGGTTCCAATCAGCCCCAGCATTTT	CSVEMKRAGGSNQPQHF
TRBD1	TRBV5-1	few	TRBJ1-1	13	TGCGCCAGCGGACAGGGGGTGAACACTGAAGCTTTCTTT	CASGQGVNTEAFF
TRBD1	TRBV19	NA	TRBJ1-1	13	TGTGCCAGTAGGGGACAGAGTGACGCTGAAGCTTTCTTT	CASRGQSDAEAFF
NA	TRBV5-1	NA	TRBJ1-1	14	TGCGCCAGCAGCCCCCGAGGGGGGGACACTGAAGCTTTCTTT	CASSPRGGDTEAFF
NA	TRBV13	NA	TRBJ1-3	16	TGTGCCAGCAGCCGCAACGGGAGATCCTCTGGAAACACCATATATTTT	CASSRNGRSSGNTIYF
NA	TRBV19	NA	TRBJ1-2	11	TGTGCCAGTAGTATAGACTATGGCTACACCTTC	CASSIDYGYTF
TRBD2	TRBV6-5	NA	TRBJ2-3	15	TGTGCCAGCAGTTCGGGAGGGGGGGCGACAGATACGCAGTATTTT	CASSSGGGATDTQYF
NA	TRBV30	NA	TRBJ1-2	12	TGTGCCTGGGTTACAGGTGTCTATGGCTACACCTTC	CAWVTGVYGYTF
TRBD2	TRBV28	few	TRBJ2-5	15	TGTGCCAGCAGTTTCGGGACTAGCGGCCAAGAGACCCAGTACTTC	CASSFGTSGQETQYF
NA	TRBV5-5	NA	TRBJ2-1	14	TGTGCCAGCGGCCGGACAGTTCGATCCAATGAGCAGTTCTTC	CASGRTVRSNEQFF
NA	TRBV21-1	NA	TRBJ2-7	13	TGTGCCAGCAGCAAGGGTCTCTGGAAAGAGCAGTACTTC	CASSKGLWKEQYF
TRBD1	TRBV5-5	NA	TRBJ1-6	14	TGTGCCAGCACCCCGGGACAGGAGGATTCACCCCTCCACTTT	CASTPGQEDSPLHF